The following is a TCR beta chain sequence with its context. Its target antigen remains unknown. There are no base qualities to consult, and no much larger clone falls within one base. Each collaborating institution followed its own protocols to collect whole blood in K2EDTA tubes. For TCRbeta analysis, collaborator samples were shipped as frozen whole blood, as isolated PBMCs, or as DNA extracted from either sample type. TCRbeta CDR3 regions were amplified from genomic DNA by means of the immunoSEQ Assay, a bias-controlled multiplex PCR. Per the source publication's procedure: The number of nucleated cells in each sample was estimated from the amplification of reference gene primers within the assay. To quantify the absolute abundance of each unique TCRbeta CDR3 rearrangement, sequence reads were collapsed and filtered. For each sample, productive Simpson clonality was calculated as the square root of Simpson's diversity index over productive rearrangements. The immuneACCESS repertoire file appears here via TCRdb, limited to in-frame rearrangements. These files lack a portion of the clones; in checked studies, under half of the deficit traces to unresolved V genes, and the cause of the others is not known. For V, J and clone size, that table is used; D and trimming come from the DNA. The sample records 10,000 to 15,000 clones, 75% to 85% of which are singletons. More than 3% of the sample is in the top ten clones.

The CDR3 holds 14 amino acids from the cysteine to the phenylalanine. Left in the record is the CDR3 DNA by itself, 42 bases read in frame from the first base. V lost 3 bases and J lost 5 bases; the stretch between them is 13 bases long. The germline V gene yields SGHDN for CDR1 and FVKESK for CDR2. This entry comes from a study of blood T cell repertoires in COVID-19 (TCRdb year 2020). In the study overall: Samples from collaborators originated in the United States, Italy and Spain and spanned both the acute and convalescent phases of COVID-19. The prospective study material was composed of cDNA or gDNA derived from T cells, B-cell-depleted T cells, or PBMCs. The dataset comprised deeply sampled blood TCRbeta repertoires from subjects exposed to, actively infected with, or recovered from COVID-19. The repertoires were released in a freely available public database meant as a resource for research on the immune response to SARS-CoV-2. The samples were drawn from two sources: the first 160 participants of the ongoing ImmuneRACE study, and approximately 1,300 subjects contributed by 6 global collaborators. The sample metadata nearly always contained a de-identified subject ID, COVID-19 status, age in years and sex. Where HLA class I and class II types were available, the types were taken from metadata supplied by the sample provider, not from assay-based typing. Overall study results and their limits: Clinical and demographic metadata were provided uncurated, with the amount varying by source and participant.

The receptor was derived from a woman aged 55-70 years with acute or convalescent COVID-19. Sequenced sample: peripheral blood. The chain is made from TRBV14 and TRBJ1-2, with the D segment identity uncertain. The DNA is as follows: TGTGCCAGCAGCCAGTTCACAGACCGATATGGCTACACCTTC. Translated, it gives CASSQFTDRYGYTF.